These 25 T cell receptor beta chains originate from one sample sequenced in a study of neurological immune-mediated disorders. TCRdb reprocessed the 5' RACE reads with MiXCR, giving one entry per CDR3 protein. Among roughly 38,000 distinct CDR3 sequences, roughly 11% were seen once, and the ten largest hold roughly 3.9%. Noted time point: technical triplicate 1. The sequencing input was PBMCs. Receptor source: a man in his sixties with HTLV-1-associated myelopathy (HAM/TSP).

There are a few counts of this clonotype. A junction boundary mismatches the germline segment, possibly from a read error. This sequence joins TRBV7-8 and TRBJ2-3; no firm D call. Germline loops: CDR1 SGHVS, CDR2 FQNEAQ. The CDR3 is made up of 16 amino acids. CDR3 residues: CASSPRAPRSLETQYF. The CDR3 nucleotides are TGCGCCAGCAGCCCCCGAGCGCCAAGATCGTTGGAGACGCAGTATTTT.

This clonotype was counted many times. This chain joins TRBV5-1 and TRBJ2-5, with D perhaps TRBD2 (6 bases). CDR3 length: 15 amino acids. Trimming stripped 4 bases from V and 1 base from J, with 14 bases between. In germline, CDR1 is SGHRS, CDR2 YFSETQ. The CDR3 bases are TGCGCCAGCAGCAAAGGCGGGGATATCCAAGAGACCCAGTACTTC. It specifies CASSKGGDIQETQYF.

In this sample, this clonotype turned up many times. The rearrangement joins TRBV5-6 to TRBJ1-2, with D maybe TRBD1 (5 bases). V was pared by 0 bases and J by 7 bases, with 19 bases between. CDR1 and CDR2 (germline): SGHDT, YYEEEE. There are 16 residues in the CDR3. CDR3 residues: CASSLAPGLSSGGYTF. Written as DNA, the CDR3 is TGTGCCAGCAGCTTGGCCCCGGGACTGTCATCAGGTGGCTACACCTTC.

This clonotype was seen ten or more times. The rearrangement uses TRBV6-1 and TRBJ2-2; the D gene is possibly TRBD1 (5 bases). The V gene's germline CDR1 is MNHNS and CDR2 SASEGT. This CDR3 region has 11 residues. Trimming pared 8 bases from V and 8 bases from J, leaving 9 bases between. The CDR3 region has the DNA TGTGCCAGCCACAGGACAGGGGAGCTGTTTTTT. The encoded protein is CASHRTGELFF.

This clonotype has a count of ten or more. As DNA, the CDR3 is TGTGCCAGCAGCAATCAGGGGTTTCCCGGCGATGAGCAGTTCTTC. It translates to CASSNQGFPGDEQFF. This rearrangement joins TRBV2 to TRBJ2-1, with D maybe TRBD1 (6 bases). The V gene's germline CDR1 is SNHLY and CDR2 FYNNEI. The CDR3 totals 15 residues. V shed 6 bases and J shed 8 bases, with 20 bases lying between them.

This clonotype was seen a few times. The chain has TRBV19 and TRBJ1-5; no clear D. Germline values: CDR1 LNHDA, CDR2 SQIVND (reference sequence). V was shortened by 8 bases and J by 6 bases, with 11 bases between the two germline ends. CDR3 size: 12 residues. The CDR3 DNA reads TGTGCCAGTTCTAGCTGGGGTCAGCCCCAGCATTTT. Its protein product is CASSSWGQPQHF.

This clonotype was detected many times. The chain joins TRBV10-3 to TRBJ1-1; 7 nucleotides agree with TRBD1. The CDR3 length is 15 residues. Trimming cost V 4 bases and J 1 base; bases outside gene matches: 6. CDR1 is ENHRY, CDR2 SYGVKD, per germline. Here the CDR3 reads CAISGRQGPNTEAFF. The CDR3 DNA reads as TGTGCCATCAGTGGACGACAGGGACCGAACACTGAAGCTTTCTTT.

This clonotype came up many times. The chain couples TRBV5-1 to TRBJ2-1; 12 nucleotides align to TRBD2. Germline V gene sequence: CDR1 SGHRS, CDR2 YFSETQ. With V trimmed by 4 bases and J by 4 bases, 6 bases remained unmatched. CDR3 length: 16 residues. The CDR3 sequence is CASSGEGLAGYNEQFF. As DNA, the CDR3 is TGCGCCAGCAGCGGCGAGGGACTAGCGGGTTACAATGAGCAGTTCTTC. Full variable domain (missing parts from reference TRBV5-1 and TRBJ2-1): KAGVTQTPRYLIKTRGQQVTLSCSPISGHRSVSWYQQTPGQGLQFLFEYFSETQRNKGNFPGRFSGRQFSNSRSEMNVSTLELGDSALYLCASSGEGLAGYNEQFFGPGTRLTVL.

This clonotype was observed many times. The rearrangement links TRBV5-1 to TRBJ2-1, with 12 positions matching TRBD2. The CDR3 runs 18 residues. J lost 7 bases, V lost 4 bases, and 15 bases had no gene match. Germline values: CDR1 SGHRS, CDR2 YFSETQ. The CDR3 sequence is CASSQNFLAGGPMNEQFF. CDR3 nucleotides: TGCGCCAGCAGCCAAAATTTCCTAGCGGGAGGGCCTATGAATGAGCAGTTCTTC.

Ten or more counts support this clonotype. The V call is TRBV20-1, the J call TRBJ2-7; 7 bases align to TRBD2. The germline V gene has CDR1 DFQATT and CDR2 SNEGSKA (reference sequence). Trimming cost V 1 base and J 3 bases; bases outside gene matches: 3. The CDR3 runs to 13 residues. The CDR3 sequence: CSARGLAGYEQYF. The CDR3 nucleotides are TGCAGTGCTAGAGGACTAGCTGGCTACGAGCAGTACTTC.

This clonotype was picked up many times. J is TRBJ1-2 and V is TRBV5-1; the D is unclear. The germline CDR1 and CDR2 sequences are SGHRS and YFSETQ. The CDR3 extends over 16 amino acids. The germline V and J ends were trimmed by 0 bases and 2 bases, with 14 bases remaining between them. For the CDR3, the DNA is TGCGCCAGCAGCTTGGCCGAGGGCCAGGCGAACTATGGCTACACCTTC. It codes for CASSLAEGQANYGYTF.

This clonotype was recorded many times. The V call is TRBV5-1, the J call TRBJ1-1; D is perhaps TRBD1 (6 bases). The germline V and J ends were trimmed by 2 bases and 1 base, with 18 bases remaining between them. Germline-derived CDR1 and CDR2 are SGHRS and YFSETQ. The CDR3 consists of 17 residues. As DNA, the CDR3 is TGCGCCAGCAGCTTAGGGGATGGGGGGGCTAAGAACACTGAAGCTTTCTTT. It specifies CASSLGDGGAKNTEAFF.

The sample holds many counts of this clonotype. This rearrangement joins TRBV20-1 to TRBJ2-7; 7 bases map to TRBD1. CDR1 and CDR2 (germline): DFQATT, SNEGSKA (reference sequence). The CDR3 runs to 13 residues. V was pared by 5 bases and J by 3 bases, with 7 bases of the junction left unmatched. CDR3 in amino acids: CSAGQGDNYEQYF. DNA of the CDR3: TGCAGTGCTGGCCAGGGGGATAACTACGAGCAGTACTTC.

This clonotype was recorded at least ten times. The rearrangement links TRBV5-1 to TRBJ2-5; weak D call: TRBD1 (6 bases). This CDR3 is built from 14 residues. V was pared by 1 base and J by 1 base, with 8 bases between. CDR1 SGHRS and CDR2 YFSETQ come from the germline V gene. The CDR3: CASSLMDSQETQYF. Written as DNA, the CDR3 is TGCGCCAGCAGCTTGATGGACAGCCAAGAGACCCAGTACTTC. The entire variable domain, with the rest obtained from reference TRBV5-1 and TRBJ2-5, is as follows: KAGVTQTPRYLIKTRGQQVTLSCSPISGHRSVSWYQQTPGQGLQFLFEYFSETQRNKGNFPGRFSGRQFSNSRSEMNVSTLELGDSALYLCASSLMDSQETQYFGPGTRLLVL.

This clonotype was counted at least ten times. A much larger clone differs from this one at a single base, so this may be a read error. The V call is TRBV28, the J call TRBJ2-1; 11 bases line up with TRBD2. Germline loops: CDR1 MDHEN, CDR2 SYDVKM. The CDR3 runs to 17 residues. The CDR3 region is CANSFGVVAGGGDEQFF. As DNA, the CDR3 is TGTGCCAACAGTTTTGGGGTGGTAGCGGGAGGGGGCGATGAGCAGTTCTTC. Full variable domain (remainder filled in from reference TRBV28 and TRBJ2-1): DVKVTQSSRYLVKRTGEKVFLECVQDMDHENMFWYRQDPGLGLRLIYFSYDVKMKEKGDIPEGYSVSREKKERFSLILESASTNQTSMYLCANSFGVVAGGGDEQFFGPGTRLTVL.

This clonotype was seen at least ten times. The chain combines TRBV5-6 with TRBJ2-5, with D perhaps TRBD1 (5 bases). Germline V gene lookup returns CDR1 SGHDT and CDR2 YYEEEE. The V and J ends lost 4 bases and 5 bases respectively, with 15 bases between them. The CDR3 has 14 amino acids. The CDR3 nucleotides are TGTGCCAGCAGCCCAATAGGGGTAAGGGAGACCCAGTACTTC. As protein: CASSPIGVRETQYF.

This clonotype was recorded many times. Germline and junction disagree at one end, which may indicate a read error. The V gene is TRBV10-3, the J gene TRBJ2-1; 7 nucleotides agree with TRBD2. CDR1 and CDR2 from the germline V gene are ENHRY and SYGVKD. The CDR3 extends over 15 amino acids. As DNA, the CDR3 is TGTGCCATCAGTGGGACTAGTTCCTCCTACAATGAGCATTTCTTC. Translation gives CAISGTSSSYNEHFF.

This clonotype was detected ten times or more. This chain uses TRBV24-1 with TRBJ1-2; D gene unclear. Trimming took 3 bases from V and 4 from J, leaving 20 bases between them. This CDR3 contains 17 residues. The germline CDR1 and CDR2 sequences are KGHDR and SFDVKD. The CDR3 protein is CATSDRRQSGRTYGYTF. In DNA, the CDR3 is TGTGCCACCAGTGATCGACGTCAATCCGGACGGACCTATGGCTACACCTTC.

This clonotype was seen ten or more times. The chain carries TRBV6-5 and TRBJ1-2; D gene unclear. The CDR3 extends over 13 amino acids. Per germline, CDR1 MNHEY and CDR2 SVGAGI. With 6 bases removed from V and 4 bases from J, the gap between germline ends came to 12 bases. This chain's CDR3 is CASSPHSGYGYTF. CDR3 in DNA: TGTGCCAGCAGCCCCCATTCGGGCTATGGCTACACCTTC.

This clonotype was seen ten or more times. V is TRBV4-1 and J is TRBJ1-4; unclear D gene. Germline loops: CDR1 MGHRA, CDR2 YSYEKL. The CDR3 loop spans 16 amino acids. V was pared by 6 bases and J by 0 bases, with 14 bases between. This CDR3 is CASSPTRAATNEKLFF. CDR3 in DNA: TGCGCCAGCAGTCCTACAAGGGCGGCAACTAATGAAAAACTGTTTTTT.

This clonotype was seen repeatedly, ten times or more. The chain employs TRBV19 and TRBJ2-7, with D possibly being TRBD1 (5 bases). V was cut by 3 bases and J by 3 bases, with 12 bases left in between. Germline CDR1 LNHDA, CDR2 SQIVND (reference sequence). CDR3 length: 14 amino acids. In DNA, the CDR3 is TGTGCCAGTAGTATTTCGGACATTTTCTACGAGCAGTACTTC. It codes for CASSISDIFYEQYF.

This clonotype was counted many times. This chain links TRBV6-1 with TRBJ2-7; TRBD1 or TRBD2 may be the D gene (5 bases each). The CDR3 runs 14 residues. Trimming cost V 6 bases and J 0 bases, with 12 bases left between them. Germline V gene lookup returns CDR1 MNHNS and CDR2 SASEGT. The CDR3 coding sequence is TGTGCCAGCAGGCTCCCGGGGCCCTCCTACGAGCAGTACTTC. Protein sequence: CASRLPGPSYEQYF.

This clonotype was recorded at least ten times. The V and J genes are TRBV12-3 or TRBV12-4 and TRBJ1-3, with 8 positions matching TRBD1. The length of the CDR3 is 15 residues. Germline trimming cut 7 bases from V and 2 bases from J; bases unmatched to any gene: 7. The CDR3 bases are TGTGCCAGCACTGGACAGGGAATCGCTGGAAACACCATATATTTT. Protein product: CASTGQGIAGNTIYF.

In this sample, this clonotype turned up many times. The chain joins TRBV20-1 to TRBJ1-3; the D is unclear. CDR3 size: 16 residues. CDR1 and CDR2 (germline): DFQATT, SNEGSKA (reference sequence). Trimming removed 1 base at V and 2 bases at J, with 15 bases between. Here the CDR3 reads CSARATTPGTGNTIYF. For the CDR3, the DNA is TGCAGTGCTAGAGCTACTACCCCCGGGACTGGAAACACCATATATTTT.

In its sample, this clonotype was seen many times. This chain joins TRBV7-9 and TRBJ2-7; TRBD1 matches at 8 bases. The trim removed 5 bases at V and 0 bases at J, leaving 6 bases unmatched. Looked up from germline, CDR1 is SEHNR and CDR2 is FQNEAQ (reference sequence). The CDR3 has 15 amino acids. CDR3 residues: CASSDSGTGSYEQYF. DNA of the CDR3: TGTGCCAGCAGCGACTCCGGGACAGGCTCCTACGAGCAGTACTTC.